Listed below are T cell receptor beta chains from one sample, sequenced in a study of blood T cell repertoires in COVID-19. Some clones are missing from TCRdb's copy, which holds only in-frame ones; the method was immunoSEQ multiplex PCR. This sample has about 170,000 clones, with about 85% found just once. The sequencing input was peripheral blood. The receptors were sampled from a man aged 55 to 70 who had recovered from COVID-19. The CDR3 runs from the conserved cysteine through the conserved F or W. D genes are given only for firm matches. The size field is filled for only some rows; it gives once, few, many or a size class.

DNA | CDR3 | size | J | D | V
TGTGCCAGCAGTTACTCGGGACAGGGGGCATACTACGAGCAGTACTTC | CASSYSGQGAYYEQYF | - | TRBJ2-7 | TRBD1 | TRBV6-5
TGTGCCAGCAGCTTAGAGGGAGGGGAGTACTTC | CASSLEGGEYF | few | TRBJ2-7 | TRBD2 | TRBV7-8
TGTGCCATCAGTTCCCCGGCCGGGGTTTACAATGAGCAGTTCTTC | CAISSPAGVYNEQFF | - | TRBJ2-1 | - | TRBV10-3
TGTGCCAGCAGCCAAACGGGAGCTAACTATGGCTACACCTTC | CASSQTGANYGYTF | - | TRBJ1-2 | - | TRBV3-1/TRBV3-2
TGTGCCAGCAGCCAAGAGACAGGGATTGATAATTCACCCCTCCACTTT | CASSQETGIDNSPLHF | once | TRBJ1-6 | TRBD1 | TRBV4-2
TGTGCCAGCACCGACCGGGGCAGGGGGCGGACCGGGGAGCTGTTTTTT | CASTDRGRGRTGELFF | - | TRBJ2-2 | TRBD1 | TRBV7-2
TGCGCCAGCAGCTTGCAAGGGGCCAGGGAGGAGGAGACCCAGTACTTC | CASSLQGAREEETQYF | - | TRBJ2-5 | - | TRBV5-1
TGTGCCAGCAGCTTTGGTCAGGGGATAAACTATGGCTACACCTTC | CASSFGQGINYGYTF | - | TRBJ1-2 | - | TRBV6-5
TGTGCCAGCAGCTCGGGGGAAAGCAATCAGCCCCAGCATTTT | CASSSGESNQPQHF | - | TRBJ1-5 | - | TRBV7-6
TGTGCCACGGGACAGGACATGAACACTGAAGCTTTCTTT | CATGQDMNTEAFF | - | TRBJ1-1 | TRBD1 | TRBV18
TGTGCCAGCAGCCCAACTAGCGGGGGGCACAAGTACTTC | CASSPTSGGHKYF | - | TRBJ2-7 | TRBD2 | TRBV7-2
TGTGCCAGCAGTTACCCGGGGAGGGACTACGAGCAGTACTTC | CASSYPGRDYEQYF | - | TRBJ2-7 | TRBD2 | TRBV6-6
TGCGCCAGCAGCTTAGCAGGGGACTATGGCTACACCTTC | CASSLAGDYGYTF | few | TRBJ1-2 | - | TRBV5-1
TGTGCCAGCAGCTTCTCCCGGGTTTTACAGGTGACTGGAAACACCATATATTTT | CASSFSRVLQVTGNTIYF | - | TRBJ1-3 | - | TRBV5-6
TGCGCCAGCAGCCCCGGGGAGGCTCGAATGAACACTGAAGCTTTCTTT | CASSPGEARMNTEAFF | - | TRBJ1-1 | - | TRBV5-1
TGTGCCAGCAGTGGAGAGACAGAAGACCTTACAACTAATGAAAAACTGTTTTTT | CASSGETEDLTTNEKLFF | - | TRBJ1-4 | - | TRBV2
TGTGCCAGCAGAGGAGGACAGCCCAATCAGCCCCAGCATTTT | CASRGGQPNQPQHF | - | TRBJ1-5 | - | TRBV6-5
TGCGCCAGCAGCTGGGGACAGGGTAGTGGCTACACCTTC | CASSWGQGSGYTF | - | TRBJ1-2 | TRBD1 | TRBV5-1
TGTGCCAGCAGTCCGGGACAGAGCTCCTACAATGAGCAGTTCTTC | CASSPGQSSYNEQFF | - | TRBJ2-1 | TRBD1 | TRBV2
TGTGCCAGCAGTTACCGGGCCGGGGTTTACTATGGCTACACCTTC | CASSYRAGVYYGYTF | few | TRBJ1-2 | - | TRBV6-5
TGTGCCAGCAGCTTAGAGGGACAGCCGAACACTGAAGCTTTCTTT | CASSLEGQPNTEAFF | - | TRBJ1-1 | TRBD1 | TRBV11-1
TGTGCCAGCAGCCAAGCAGGTGTAGGAAACACCGGGGAGCTGTTTTTT | CASSQAGVGNTGELFF | - | TRBJ2-2 | - | TRBV4-2
TGTGCCAGCAGACAGGGGGGCTCCTATAATTCACCCCTCCACTTT | CASRQGGSYNSPLHF | few | TRBJ1-6 | TRBD1 | TRBV3-1/TRBV3-2
TGTGCCAGCTCACTCGGTACGGCTAACTATGGCTACACCTTC | CASSLGTANYGYTF | - | TRBJ1-2 | - | TRBV18
TGTGCCAGCAGTTACTTCGGGACAGGGGGCACCACCATGAACACTGAAGCTTTCTTT | CASSYFGTGGTTMNTEAFF | - | TRBJ1-1 | TRBD1 | TRBV6-2/TRBV6-3
TGTGCCAGCAGGCTACGGGGCGGGAGAAATGAGCAGTTCTTC | CASRLRGGRNEQFF | - | TRBJ2-1 | TRBD2 | TRBV6-5
TGCGCCAGTGGGGACAGGGGGTCCCCCAGCTCCTACGAGCAGTACTTC | CASGDRGSPSSYEQYF | - | TRBJ2-7 | TRBD1 | TRBV5-1
TGTGCCAGCAGCCACCCTCGCGGGGGGAAATCGAACACCGGGGAGCTGTTTTTT | CASSHPRGGKSNTGELFF | few | TRBJ2-2 | TRBD2 | TRBV3-1/TRBV3-2
TGTGCCAGCTCACCGCCGGGACTCAGGGCGGGTCAGCCCCAGCATTTT | CASSPPGLRAGQPQHF | - | TRBJ1-5 | - | TRBV18
TGTGCCAGCAGCCAGACAGGGATAAATGAGCAGTTCTTC | CASSQTGINEQFF | once | TRBJ2-1 | TRBD1 | TRBV9
TGTGCCAGCAGCCTTACAGCCTTCAGCTCCTACAATGAGCAGTTCTTC | CASSLTAFSSYNEQFF | - | TRBJ2-1 | - | TRBV11-1
TGTGCCAGCAGTTACCAGACAGGCGGCGAAAAACTGTTTTTT | CASSYQTGGEKLFF | - | TRBJ1-4 | - | TRBV6-5
TGTGCCAGCAGCCCCAGGGGGACAGTCAACTATGGCTACACCTTC | CASSPRGTVNYGYTF | - | TRBJ1-2 | TRBD1 | TRBV7-9
TGTGCCAGCAGCTTAGCCGGGACACCCTACGAGCAGTACTTC | CASSLAGTPYEQYF | - | TRBJ2-7 | - | TRBV13
TGCGCCAGCAGCTTGGATAGCGGGGGCCAAGAGACCCAGTACTTC | CASSLDSGGQETQYF | - | TRBJ2-5 | TRBD2 | TRBV5-1
TGTGCCAGCAGTTTCAACAGGGAGTACTATGGCTACACCTTC | CASSFNREYYGYTF | - | TRBJ1-2 | - | TRBV27
TGTGCCAGCAGCTTGGGGGGAGGGCACTACGAGCAGTACTTC | CASSLGGGHYEQYF | - | TRBJ2-7 | TRBD2 | TRBV5-6
TGCGCCAGCAGCTTGGGTCTGGGGAGCGCCTATAATTCACCCCTCCACTTT | CASSLGLGSAYNSPLHF | - | TRBJ1-6 | - | TRBV5-1
TGTGCCAGCAGCGTAGCAGCGGGGGTCTCCTACGAGCAGTACTTC | CASSVAAGVSYEQYF | - | TRBJ2-7 | TRBD2 | TRBV9
TGTGCCAGCAGCCCAACTAGACAGGCGGGCGGCTACACCTTC | CASSPTRQAGGYTF | - | TRBJ1-2 | - | TRBV7-3
TGTGCCAGCAGCTCCCAGGGGGTGAACACCGGGGAGCTGTTTTTT | CASSSQGVNTGELFF | - | TRBJ2-2 | TRBD1 | TRBV9
TGTGCCATCAGTGAGCCGATAGCGGGTGATGGCACAGATACGCAGTATTTT | CAISEPIAGDGTDTQYF | - | TRBJ2-3 | TRBD2 | TRBV10-3
TGTGCCAGCAGCCCGCGGGACCGTTACATAGAAGAGACCCAGTACTTC | CASSPRDRYIEETQYF | - | TRBJ2-5 | - | TRBV9
TGTGCCAGCAGCGGGGGGATTCGAGAGACCCAGTACTTC | CASSGGIRETQYF | - | TRBJ2-5 | TRBD2 | TRBV12-3/TRBV12-4
TGTGCCAGCAGCGTGAGGGGGACGAACACCGGGGAGCTGTTTTTT | CASSVRGTNTGELFF | - | TRBJ2-2 | - | TRBV9
TGTGCCAGTAGTAGTACGGGGGACACTGAAGCTTTCTTT | CASSSTGDTEAFF | - | TRBJ1-1 | - | TRBV19